Sequencing of this T cell receptor (beta chain) was carried out in a study of cytomegalovirus exposure and HLA in healthy donors. The PCR employed 60 Vbeta primers together with 13 Jbeta primers. Some clones are missing from TCRdb's copy, which holds only in-frame ones; the method was immunoSEQ multiplex PCR. There are under 200,000 clones in the sample; about 70% occur only once, and 1.5% to 2% lies in the top ten. CDR1 and CDR2 from the germline V gene are SGHAT and FQNNGV. The CDR3 covers 20 residues. Losses at the gene ends were 0 bases for V and 0 bases for J; bases not matched to a gene: 13. The receptor's source is a woman younger than 45 in good health and CMV-seronegative. This rearrangement joins TRBV11-2 to TRBJ2-4, with TRBD2 matching over 8 bases. The sequenced sample consisted of PBMCs. CDR3 loop: CASSLEAGLGSVIAKNIQYF. CDR3 DNA sequence: TGTGCCAGCAGCTTAGAGGCGGGACTAGGGTCTGTAATAGCCAAAAACATTCAGTACTTC.